This T cell receptor beta chain was found in a study of radiotherapy plus CTLA-4 blockade in lung cancer. Study information: Patients showed objective responses in about 20% of cases, and disease control was achieved by 31%. Study outcomes and limitations: Early blood T cell clone changes and increased post-radiation serum interferon-beta were reportedly the strongest response predictors. Researchers report tumor-derived TCR clones expanding in blood after radiotherapy plus ipilimumab.

Clones were sequenced by immunoSEQ multiplex PCR, and TCRdb holds only the in-frame ones, with some missing. The sample has 40,000 to 50,000 clones; 73% are singletons. With respect to this clone: Its antigen remains unknown.

CDR3 length equals 14 residues. V was pared by 6 bases and J by 0 bases, with 9 bases between. CDR1 is MNHNY, CDR2 SVGAGI, per germline (reference sequence). The clonotype was recovered from a human donor with non-small cell lung cancer who had a complete response to radiotherapy plus ipilimumab. The sample consisted of peripheral blood, taken from a patient treated with radiotherapy plus ipilimumab. The rearrangement uses TRBV6-6 and TRBJ1-5; a weak D match, TRBD1 (6 bases). CDR3 bases: TGTGCCAGCAGGGACAGCAATAGCAATCAGCCCCAGCATTTT. It translates to CASRDSNSNQPQHF.